The present entry profiles one TCR beta chain with its context. Method: immunoSEQ multiplex PCR; TCRdb's copy keeps in-frame clones and lacks some. The sample holds some 13,000 clones, 75% to 85% seen once. The V gene's germline CDR1 is SGHVS and CDR2 FQNEAQ. CDR3 size: 18 residues. With 3 bases removed from V and 2 bases from J, the gap between germline ends came to 20 bases. The data were obtained in a study of control samples from healthy donors and cancer patients. The sequence came from a male donor with melanoma. The sequencing sample was made of formalin-fixed, paraffin-embedded tissue. The rearrangement joins TRBV7-8 to TRBJ1-3; no clear D. The CDR3: CASSLSSRLLNPGNTIYF. The CDR3 DNA sequence: TGTGCCAGCAGCTTGTCGAGCAGGCTGCTCAATCCTGGAAACACCATATATTTT.